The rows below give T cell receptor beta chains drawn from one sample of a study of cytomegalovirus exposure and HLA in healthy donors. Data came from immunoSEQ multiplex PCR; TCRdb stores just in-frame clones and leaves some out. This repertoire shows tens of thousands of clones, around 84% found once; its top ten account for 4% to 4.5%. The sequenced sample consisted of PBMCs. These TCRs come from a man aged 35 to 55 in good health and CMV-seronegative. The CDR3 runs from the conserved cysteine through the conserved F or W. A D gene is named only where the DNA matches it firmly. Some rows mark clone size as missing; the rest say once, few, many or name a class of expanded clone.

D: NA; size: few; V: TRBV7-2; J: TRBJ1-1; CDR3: CASSLGAITEAFF; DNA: TGTGCCAGCAGCCTAGGGGCTATCACTGAAGCTTTCTTT
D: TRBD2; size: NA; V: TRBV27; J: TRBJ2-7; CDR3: CASSPGLAAVKQYF; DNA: TGTGCCAGTAGTCCGGGACTAGCGGCAGTTAAGCAGTACTTC
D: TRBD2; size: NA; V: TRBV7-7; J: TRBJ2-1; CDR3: CASSLAQASGSNEQFF; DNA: TGTGCTAGCAGCTTAGCGCAGGCTAGCGGGAGCAATGAGCAGTTCTTC
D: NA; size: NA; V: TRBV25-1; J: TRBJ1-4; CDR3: CASTSGGWGEKLFF; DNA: TGTGCCAGCACCTCCGGGGGGTGGGGTGAAAAACTGTTTTTT
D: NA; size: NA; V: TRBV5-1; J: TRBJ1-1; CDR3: CASSDGQLDDTEAFF; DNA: TGCGCCAGCAGCGACGGACAGCTAGATGACACTGAAGCTTTCTTT
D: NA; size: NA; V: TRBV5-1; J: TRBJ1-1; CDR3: CASSLADRKNTEAFF; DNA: TGCGCCAGCAGCTTGGCAGACAGGAAAAACACTGAAGCTTTCTTT
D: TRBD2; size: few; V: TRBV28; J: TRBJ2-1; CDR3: CASISGGTNNEQFF; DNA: TGTGCCAGCATCTCGGGGGGAACCAACAATGAGCAGTTCTTC
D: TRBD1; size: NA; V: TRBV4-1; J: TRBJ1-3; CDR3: CASSQGSGQGSGNTIYF; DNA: TGCGCCAGCAGCCAAGGTTCGGGACAGGGCTCTGGAAACACCATATATTTT
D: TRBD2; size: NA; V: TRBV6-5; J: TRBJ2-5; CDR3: CASTGLAGTETQYF; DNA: TGTGCCAGCACCGGACTAGCGGGAACGGAGACCCAGTACTTC
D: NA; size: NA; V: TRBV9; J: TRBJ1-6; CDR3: CASSASGQGRSPLHF; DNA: TGTGCCAGCAGCGCCTCCGGGCAGGGTCGATCACCCCTCCACTTT
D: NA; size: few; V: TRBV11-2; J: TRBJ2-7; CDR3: CASSLSPRQGYEQYF; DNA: TGTGCCAGCAGCTTATCCCCCCGGCAGGGATACGAGCAGTACTTC
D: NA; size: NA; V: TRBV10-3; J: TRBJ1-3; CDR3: CAISRAKGGDPNSGNTIYF; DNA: TGTGCCATCAGCAGAGCAAAGGGGGGGGATCCGAACTCTGGAAACACCATATATTTT
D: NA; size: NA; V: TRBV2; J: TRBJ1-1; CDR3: CASQRVGEAFF; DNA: TGTGCCTCCCAGAGGGTCGGTGAAGCTTTCTTT
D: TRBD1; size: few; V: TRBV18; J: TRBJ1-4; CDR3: CASRPGTGVEKLFF; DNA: TGTGCCAGCCGCCCTGGGACAGGGGTTGAAAAACTGTTTTTT
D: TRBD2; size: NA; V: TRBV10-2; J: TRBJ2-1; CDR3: CASTGTSGSHSYNEQFF; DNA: TGCGCCAGCACCGGGACTAGCGGGAGCCACTCCTACAATGAGCAGTTCTTC
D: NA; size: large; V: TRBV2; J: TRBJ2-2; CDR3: CASSEGVTAPGELFF; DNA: TGTGCCAGCAGTGAAGGGGTAACAGCCCCCGGGGAGCTGTTTTTT
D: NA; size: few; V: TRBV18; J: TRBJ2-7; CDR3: CASSTGEAYEQYF; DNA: TGTGCCAGCTCAACGGGTGAGGCCTACGAGCAGTACTTC
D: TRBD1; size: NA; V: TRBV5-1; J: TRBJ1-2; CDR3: CASSLAGQGAGGYTF; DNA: TGCGCCAGCAGCCTGGCGGGACAGGGGGCAGGTGGCTACACCTTC
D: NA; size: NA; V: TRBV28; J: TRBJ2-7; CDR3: CASTPMGARSYEQYF; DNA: TGTGCCAGCACCCCAATGGGGGCCCGATCCTACGAGCAGTACTTC
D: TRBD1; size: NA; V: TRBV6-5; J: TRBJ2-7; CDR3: CASARRQGVTYEQYF; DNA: TGTGCCAGCGCTAGAAGACAGGGGGTAACTTACGAGCAGTACTTC
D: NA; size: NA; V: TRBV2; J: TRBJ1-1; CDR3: CASSEWQLNTEAFF; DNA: TGTGCCAGCAGTGAATGGCAGTTGAACACTGAAGCTTTCTTT
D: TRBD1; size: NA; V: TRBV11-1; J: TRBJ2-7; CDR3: CASTVNRDRSYEQYF; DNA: TGTGCCAGCACCGTAAACCGGGACAGGTCCTACGAGCAGTACTTC
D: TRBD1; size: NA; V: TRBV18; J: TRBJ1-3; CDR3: CASSALGQGNSGNTIYF; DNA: TGTGCCAGCTCAGCCCTCGGACAGGGCAACTCTGGAAACACCATATATTTT
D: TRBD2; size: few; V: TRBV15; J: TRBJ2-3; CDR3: CATSRGTSGSGGTQYF; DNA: TGTGCCACCAGCAGAGGGACTAGCGGGAGTGGGGGTACGCAGTATTTT
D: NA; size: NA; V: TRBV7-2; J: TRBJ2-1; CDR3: CASSLISRASDYNEQFF; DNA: TGTGCCAGCAGCTTAATTTCCCGTGCTAGCGACTACAATGAGCAGTTCTTC
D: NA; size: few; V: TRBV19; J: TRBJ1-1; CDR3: CASGAGYRVTMNTEAFF; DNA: TGTGCCAGTGGCGCTGGCTACAGGGTTACCATGAACACTGAAGCTTTCTTT
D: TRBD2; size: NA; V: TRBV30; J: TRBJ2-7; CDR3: CAWIPSDGRAYEQYF; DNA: TGTGCCTGGATCCCAAGTGACGGGAGGGCCTACGAGCAGTACTTC
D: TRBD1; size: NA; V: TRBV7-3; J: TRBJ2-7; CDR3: CASSLSGGYEQYF; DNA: TGTGCCAGCAGCTTGTCAGGGGGCTACGAGCAGTACTTC
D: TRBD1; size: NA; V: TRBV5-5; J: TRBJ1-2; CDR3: CASSRNEDRDYGYTF; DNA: TGTGCCAGCAGCCGAAATGAGGACAGGGACTATGGCTACACCTTC
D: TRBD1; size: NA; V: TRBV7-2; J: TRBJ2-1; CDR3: CASSLRTGGRLGLGEQFF; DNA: TGTGCCAGCAGCTTAAGGACAGGGGGCCGACTTGGGTTAGGTGAGCAGTTCTTC
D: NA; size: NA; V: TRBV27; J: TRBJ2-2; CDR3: CASSPGGELFF; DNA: TGTGCCAGCAGCCCCGGGGGGGAGCTGTTTTTT
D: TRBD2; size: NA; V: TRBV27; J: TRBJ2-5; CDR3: CASSLRTSGRAGGETQYF; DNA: TGTGCCAGCAGTTTGAGGACTAGCGGGAGGGCAGGGGGGGAGACCCAGTACTTC
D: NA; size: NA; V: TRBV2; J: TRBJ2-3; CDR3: CASRSSFSTDTQYF; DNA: TGTGCCAGCAGGAGCTCCTTTAGCACAGATACGCAGTATTTT
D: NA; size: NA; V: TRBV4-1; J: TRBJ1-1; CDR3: CASRQGRNTEAFF; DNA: TGCGCCAGCAGACAAGGCAGGAACACTGAAGCTTTCTTT
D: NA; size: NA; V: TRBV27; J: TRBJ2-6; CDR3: CASRPLDSFWANVLTF; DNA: TGTGCCAGCAGGCCACTCGACAGTTTCTGGGCCAACGTCCTGACTTTC
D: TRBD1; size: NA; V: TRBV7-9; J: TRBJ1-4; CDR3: CASSPKGQADEKLFF; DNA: TGTGCCAGCAGCCCCAAGGGACAGGCGGATGAAAAACTGTTTTTT
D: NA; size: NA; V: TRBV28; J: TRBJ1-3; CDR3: CASSLWTVGASGNTIYF; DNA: TGTGCCAGCAGCCTCTGGACAGTGGGAGCCTCTGGAAACACCATATATTTT
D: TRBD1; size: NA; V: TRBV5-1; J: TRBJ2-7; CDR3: CASTWTGGPYEQYF; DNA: TGCGCCAGCACCTGGACAGGGGGCCCCTACGAGCAGTACTTC
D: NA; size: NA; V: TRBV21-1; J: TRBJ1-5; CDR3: CASSVFGAGENQPQHF; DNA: TGTGCCAGCAGTGTATTTGGGGCAGGGGAGAATCAGCCCCAGCATTTT
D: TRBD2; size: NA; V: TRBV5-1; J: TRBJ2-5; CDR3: CASSLEPAGEEETQYF; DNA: TGCGCCAGCAGCTTGGAGCCAGCGGGAGAAGAAGAGACCCAGTACTTC
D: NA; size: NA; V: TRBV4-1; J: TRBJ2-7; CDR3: CASSQGLASYEQYF; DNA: TGCGCCAGCAGCCAAGGACTCGCCTCCTACGAGCAGTACTTC
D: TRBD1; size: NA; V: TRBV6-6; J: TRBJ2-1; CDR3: CASTSSGQIYNEQFF; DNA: TGTGCCAGCACCTCATCGGGACAGATTTACAATGAGCAGTTCTTC
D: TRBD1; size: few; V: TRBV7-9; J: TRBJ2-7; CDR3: CASSLFGGGQGAYEQYF; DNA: TGTGCCAGCAGCTTATTCGGTGGGGGACAGGGGGCTTACGAGCAGTACTTC
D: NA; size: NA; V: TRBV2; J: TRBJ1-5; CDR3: CASSTPLGGGAGGNQPQHF; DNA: TGTGCCAGCAGTACACCCCTTGGGGGAGGAGCGGGAGGCAATCAGCCCCAGCATTTT
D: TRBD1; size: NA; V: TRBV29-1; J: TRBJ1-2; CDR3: CSVGDRGHYGYTF; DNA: TGCAGCGTTGGGGACAGGGGTCACTATGGCTACACCTTC
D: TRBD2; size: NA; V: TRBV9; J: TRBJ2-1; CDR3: CASAGLAGGEQFF; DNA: TGTGCCAGCGCAGGACTAGCGGGAGGTGAGCAGTTCTTC
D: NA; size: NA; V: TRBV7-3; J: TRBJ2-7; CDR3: CASSLVAISSYEQYF; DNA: TGTGCCAGCAGCTTGGTAGCGATTAGCTCCTACGAGCAGTACTTC
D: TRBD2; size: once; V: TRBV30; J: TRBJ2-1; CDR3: CAWSVRSGSGGNEQFF; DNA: TGTGCCTGGAGTGTACGGAGCGGGAGTGGGGGTAATGAGCAGTTCTTC
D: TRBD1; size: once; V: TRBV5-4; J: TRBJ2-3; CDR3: CASSRRQGTTDTQYF; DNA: TGTGCCAGCAGCCGCAGACAGGGGACCACAGATACGCAGTATTTT
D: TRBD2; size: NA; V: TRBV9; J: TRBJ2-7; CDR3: CASSGLAGLEQYF; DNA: TGTGCCAGCAGCGGACTAGCGGGTCTTGAGCAGTACTTC
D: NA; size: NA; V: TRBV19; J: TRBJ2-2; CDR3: CASSYRVGNTGELFF; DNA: TGTGCCAGTAGTTACAGGGTCGGGAACACCGGGGAGCTGTTTTTT
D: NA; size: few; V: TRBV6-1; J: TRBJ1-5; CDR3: CASRQEYNSNQPQHF; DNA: TGTGCCAGCCGACAGGAGTACAATAGCAATCAGCCCCAGCATTTT
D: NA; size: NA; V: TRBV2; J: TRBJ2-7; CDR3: CASSRDMYEQYF; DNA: TGTGCCAGCAGCAGGGATATGTACGAGCAGTACTTC
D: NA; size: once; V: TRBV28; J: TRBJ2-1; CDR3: CASSFGASGEQFF; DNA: TGTGCCAGCAGTTTTGGGGCCTCCGGCGAGCAGTTCTTC
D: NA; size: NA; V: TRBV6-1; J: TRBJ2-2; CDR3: CASSVIEGTGELFF; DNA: TGTGCCAGCAGTGTAATAGAGGGAACCGGGGAGCTGTTTTTT
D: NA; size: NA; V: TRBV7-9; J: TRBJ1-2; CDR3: CASSPVGILGNYGYTF; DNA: TGTGCCAGCAGCCCCGTTGGAATCCTAGGAAACTATGGCTACACCTTC
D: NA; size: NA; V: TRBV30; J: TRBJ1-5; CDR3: CAWSVTVSNQPQHF; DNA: TGTGCCTGGAGTGTGACAGTTAGCAATCAGCCCCAGCATTTT